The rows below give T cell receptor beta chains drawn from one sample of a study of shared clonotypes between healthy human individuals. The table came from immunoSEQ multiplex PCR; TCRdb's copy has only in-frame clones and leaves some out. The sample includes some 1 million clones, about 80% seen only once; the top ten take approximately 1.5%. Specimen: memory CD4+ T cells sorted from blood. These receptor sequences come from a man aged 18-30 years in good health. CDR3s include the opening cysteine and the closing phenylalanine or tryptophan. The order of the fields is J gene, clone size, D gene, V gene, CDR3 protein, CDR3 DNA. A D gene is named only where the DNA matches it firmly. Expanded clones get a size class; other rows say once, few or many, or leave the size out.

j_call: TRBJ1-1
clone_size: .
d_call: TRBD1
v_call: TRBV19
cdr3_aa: CASSSGTGGRLAFF
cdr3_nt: TGTGCCAGTAGTTCTGGGACAGGGGGCCGGTTAGCTTTCTTT

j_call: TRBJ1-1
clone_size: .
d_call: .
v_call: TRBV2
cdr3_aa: CASRLPAIHIEAFF
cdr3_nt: TGTGCCAGCAGGCTACCGGCCATTCACATTGAAGCTTTCTTT

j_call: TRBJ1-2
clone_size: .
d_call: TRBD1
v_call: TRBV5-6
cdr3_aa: CASSPDRVGYGYTF
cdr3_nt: TGTGCCAGCAGCCCCGACAGGGTCGGCTATGGCTACACCTTC

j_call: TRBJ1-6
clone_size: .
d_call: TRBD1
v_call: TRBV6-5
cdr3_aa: CASSYEGQWNSPLHF
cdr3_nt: TGTGCCAGCAGTTACGAGGGACAGTGGAATTCACCCCTCCACTTT

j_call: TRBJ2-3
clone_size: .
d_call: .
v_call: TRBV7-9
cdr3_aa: CASSPSGQGDTQYF
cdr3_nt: TGTGCCAGCAGTCCGTCAGGGCAAGGAGATACGCAGTATTTT

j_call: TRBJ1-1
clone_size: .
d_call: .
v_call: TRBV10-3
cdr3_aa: CATNQGMNTEAFF
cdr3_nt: TGTGCCACCAATCAGGGTATGAACACTGAAGCTTTCTTT

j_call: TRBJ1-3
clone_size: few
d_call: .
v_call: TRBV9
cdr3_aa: CASSVGAPSSGNTIYF
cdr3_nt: TGTGCCAGCAGCGTAGGGGCGCCGAGCTCTGGAAACACCATATATTTT

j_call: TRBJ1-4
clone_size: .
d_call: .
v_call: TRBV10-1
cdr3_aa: CASPGWWATNEKLFF
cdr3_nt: TGCGCCAGCCCAGGTTGGTGGGCAACTAATGAAAAACTGTTTTTT

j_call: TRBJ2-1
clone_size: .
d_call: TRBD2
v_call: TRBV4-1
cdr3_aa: CASSQERASGLSSYNEQFF
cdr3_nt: TGCGCCAGCAGCCAAGAGCGGGCTAGCGGACTGAGCTCCTACAATGAGCAGTTCTTC

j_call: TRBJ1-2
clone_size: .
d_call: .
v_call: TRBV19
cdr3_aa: CASHSSGGPGGYTF
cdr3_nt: TGTGCCAGTCATTCCTCGGGGGGACCGGGTGGCTACACCTTC

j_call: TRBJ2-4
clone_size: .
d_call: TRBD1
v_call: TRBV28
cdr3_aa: CASSFRTGLNIQYF
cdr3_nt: TGTGCCAGCAGTTTCAGGACAGGGCTAAACATTCAGTACTTC

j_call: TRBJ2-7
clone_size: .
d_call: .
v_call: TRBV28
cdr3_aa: CASSSRRDRVGNVDEQYF
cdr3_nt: TGTGCCAGCAGTTCCCGGAGGGATCGGGTAGGGAATGTAGACGAGCAGTACTTC

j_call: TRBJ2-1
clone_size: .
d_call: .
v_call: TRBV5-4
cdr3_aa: CASSSRDVNEQFF
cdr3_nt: TGTGCCAGCAGCTCCCGGGACGTCAATGAGCAGTTCTTC

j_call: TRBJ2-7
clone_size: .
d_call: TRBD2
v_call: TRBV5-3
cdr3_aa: CASSPMRERNEQYF
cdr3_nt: TGTGCCAGCAGCCCCATGCGGGAGAGAAACGAGCAGTACTTC

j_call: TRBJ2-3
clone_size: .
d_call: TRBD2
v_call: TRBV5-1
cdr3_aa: CASSGGTSGRATDTQYF
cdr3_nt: TGCGCCAGCAGCGGCGGGACTAGCGGGAGGGCCACAGATACGCAGTATTTT

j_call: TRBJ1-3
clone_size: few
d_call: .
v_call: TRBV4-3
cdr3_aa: CASSQAPHGNTIYF
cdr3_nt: TGCGCCAGCAGCCAAGCACCTCACGGAAACACCATATATTTT

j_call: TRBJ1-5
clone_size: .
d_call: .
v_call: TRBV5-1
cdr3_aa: CASSLVPGDLQPQHF
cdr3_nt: TGCGCCAGCAGCTTGGTCCCAGGGGACCTTCAGCCCCAGCATTTT

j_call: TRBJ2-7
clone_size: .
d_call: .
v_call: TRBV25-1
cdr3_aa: CASSLSGVGVYEQYF
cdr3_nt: TGTGCCAGCAGCCTTAGTGGGGTAGGGGTCTACGAGCAGTACTTC

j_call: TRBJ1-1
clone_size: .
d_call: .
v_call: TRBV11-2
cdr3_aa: CASSLDVTVLTEAFF
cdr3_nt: TGTGCCAGCAGCTTAGATGTAACGGTACTCACTGAAGCTTTCTTT

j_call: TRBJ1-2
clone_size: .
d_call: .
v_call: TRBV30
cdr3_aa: CAWSSKGAWANYGYTF
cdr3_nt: TGTGCCTGGAGCTCTAAAGGGGCCTGGGCTAACTATGGCTACACCTTC

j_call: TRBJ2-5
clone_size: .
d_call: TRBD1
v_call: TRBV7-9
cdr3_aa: CASSTTGFVQETQYF
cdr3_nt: TGTGCCAGCAGCACGACAGGGTTCGTCCAAGAGACCCAGTACTTC

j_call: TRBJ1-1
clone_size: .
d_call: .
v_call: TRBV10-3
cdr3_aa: CAISESPGRGNTEAFF
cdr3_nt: TGTGCCATCAGTGAGTCCCCGGGACGGGGGAACACTGAAGCTTTCTTT

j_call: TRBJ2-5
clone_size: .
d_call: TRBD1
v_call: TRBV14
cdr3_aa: CASSSLYRDRDLETQYF
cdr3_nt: TGTGCCAGCAGCTCATTATACCGGGACAGGGACCTAGAGACCCAGTACTTC

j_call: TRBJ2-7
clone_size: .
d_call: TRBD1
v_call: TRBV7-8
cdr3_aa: CASSLKPTGIPYEQYF
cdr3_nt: TGTGCCAGCAGCTTAAAGCCGACAGGGATCCCCTACGAGCAGTACTTC

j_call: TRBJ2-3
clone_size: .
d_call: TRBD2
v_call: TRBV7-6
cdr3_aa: CASSRTSGLTDTQYF
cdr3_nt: TGTGCCAGCAGCCGGACTAGCGGACTCACAGATACGCAGTATTTT

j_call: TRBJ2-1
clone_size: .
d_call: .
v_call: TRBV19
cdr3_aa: CASSPQGQKSNEQFF
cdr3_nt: TGTGCCAGTAGCCCACAGGGCCAAAAATCCAATGAGCAGTTCTTC

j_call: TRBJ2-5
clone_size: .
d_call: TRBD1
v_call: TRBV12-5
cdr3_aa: CASGLVLGTGFPETQYF
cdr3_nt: TGTGCTAGTGGTTTGGTACTAGGGACAGGGTTCCCGGAGACCCAGTACTTC

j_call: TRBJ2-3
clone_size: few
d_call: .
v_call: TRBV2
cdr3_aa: CASHYRSGTDTQYF
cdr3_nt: TGTGCCAGTCACTACAGGTCTGGAACAGATACGCAGTATTTT

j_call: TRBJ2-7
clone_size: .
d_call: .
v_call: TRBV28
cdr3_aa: CASSLEVKYEQYF
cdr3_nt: TGTGCCAGCAGTTTAGAGGTGAAATACGAGCAGTACTTC

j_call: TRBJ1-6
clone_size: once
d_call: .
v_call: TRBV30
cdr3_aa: CAWRDNNSPLHF
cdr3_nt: TGTGCCTGGAGGGACAATAATTCACCCCTCCACTTT

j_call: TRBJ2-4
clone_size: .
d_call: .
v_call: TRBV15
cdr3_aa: CATSRGEGNIQYF
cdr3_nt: TGTGCCACCAGTAGGGGGGAAGGAAACATTCAGTACTTC

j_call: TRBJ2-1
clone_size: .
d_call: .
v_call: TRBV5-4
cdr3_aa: CASSLGQESSYNEQFF
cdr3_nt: TGTGCCAGCAGCTTGGGACAGGAGAGCTCCTACAATGAGCAGTTCTTC

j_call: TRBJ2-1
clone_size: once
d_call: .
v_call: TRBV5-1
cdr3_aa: CASSEDFSTYNEQFF
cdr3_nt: TGCGCCAGCAGCGAGGACTTTTCAACCTACAATGAGCAGTTCTTC

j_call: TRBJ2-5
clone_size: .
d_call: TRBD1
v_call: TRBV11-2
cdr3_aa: CASSSGTGTETQYF
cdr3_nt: TGTGCCAGCAGCTCCGGGACAGGGACGGAGACCCAGTACTTC

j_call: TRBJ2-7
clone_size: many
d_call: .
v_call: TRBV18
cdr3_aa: CASSRITGGDEQYF
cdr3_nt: TGTGCCAGCTCACGAATTACAGGGGGGGACGAGCAGTACTTC

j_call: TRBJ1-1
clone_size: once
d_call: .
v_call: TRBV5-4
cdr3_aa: CASRIDRNTEAFF
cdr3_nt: TGTGCCAGCAGGATAGATAGGAACACTGAAGCTTTCTTT

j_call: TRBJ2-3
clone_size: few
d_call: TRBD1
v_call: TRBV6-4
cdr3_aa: CASKRSGGADTQYF
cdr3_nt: TGTGCCAGCAAAAGATCAGGGGGTGCAGATACGCAGTATTTT

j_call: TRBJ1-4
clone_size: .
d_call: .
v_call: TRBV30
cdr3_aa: CAWSSQGREKLFF
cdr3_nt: TGTGCCTGGAGTTCCCAGGGAAGAGAAAAACTGTTTTTT

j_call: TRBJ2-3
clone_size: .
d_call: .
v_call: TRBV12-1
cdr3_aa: CASRIRTGAMGTDTQYF
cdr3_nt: TGTGCCAGCAGAATCCGGACAGGGGCTATGGGCACAGATACGCAGTATTTT

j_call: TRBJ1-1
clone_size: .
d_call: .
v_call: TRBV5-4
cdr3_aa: CASSRQYATEAFF
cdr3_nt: TGTGCCAGCAGCCGACAGTATGCGACTGAAGCTTTCTTT

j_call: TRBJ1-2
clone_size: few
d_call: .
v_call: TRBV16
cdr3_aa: CASSQYSRDSSYGYTF
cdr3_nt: TGTGCCAGCAGCCAGTACAGCCGGGACTCATCCTATGGCTACACCTTC

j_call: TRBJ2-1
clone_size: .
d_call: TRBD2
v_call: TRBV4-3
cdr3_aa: CASSQVRTSGSLNEQFF
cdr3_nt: TGCGCCAGCAGCCAAGTCCGGACTAGCGGGAGTCTCAATGAGCAGTTCTTC

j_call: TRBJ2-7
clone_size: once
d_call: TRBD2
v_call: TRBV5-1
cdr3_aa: CASSLGLAGVYEQYF
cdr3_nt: TGCGCCAGCAGCTTAGGACTAGCGGGGGTGTACGAGCAGTACTTC

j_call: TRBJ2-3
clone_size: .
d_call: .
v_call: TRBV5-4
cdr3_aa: CASSFKGSDTQYF
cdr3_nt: TGTGCCAGCAGTTTCAAGGGGTCAGATACGCAGTATTTT

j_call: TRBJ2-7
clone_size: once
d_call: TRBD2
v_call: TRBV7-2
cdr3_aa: CASSLQAGGAYEQYF
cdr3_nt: TGTGCCAGCAGCTTACAAGCGGGGGGAGCCTACGAGCAGTACTTC

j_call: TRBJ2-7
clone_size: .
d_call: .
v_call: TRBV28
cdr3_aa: CASSSSPSYEQYF
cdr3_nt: TGTGCCAGCAGTTCTAGCCCGTCCTACGAGCAGTACTTC

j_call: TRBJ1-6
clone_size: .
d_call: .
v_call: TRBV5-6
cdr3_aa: CASGGGPGSPLHF
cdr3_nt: TGTGCCAGCGGCGGCGGGCCAGGGTCACCCCTCCACTTT

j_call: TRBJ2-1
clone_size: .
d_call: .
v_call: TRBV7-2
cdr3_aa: CASSLGTHNEQFF
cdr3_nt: TGTGCCAGCAGCCTTGGGACCCACAATGAGCAGTTCTTC

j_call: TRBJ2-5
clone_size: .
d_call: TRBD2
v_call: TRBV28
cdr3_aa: CASSPYGGFQETQYF
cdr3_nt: TGTGCCAGCAGCCCCTACGGGGGGTTCCAAGAGACCCAGTACTTC

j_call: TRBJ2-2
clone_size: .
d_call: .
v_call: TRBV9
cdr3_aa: CASSLGTNTGELFF
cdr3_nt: TGTGCCAGCAGCCTAGGGACGAACACCGGGGAGCTGTTTTTT

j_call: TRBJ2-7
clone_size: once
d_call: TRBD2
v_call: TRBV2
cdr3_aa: CATGTTRYEQYF
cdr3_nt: TGTGCCACAGGGACTACCCGCTACGAGCAGTACTTC